The entry that follows covers one T cell receptor beta chain sequence. Its cognate antigen has yet to be identified. Base qualities are not provided; no much larger clone lies one nucleotide away. This sample is part of a study of post-analysis software for immune sequencing data (dated by TCRdb to about 2015). Notes on the research overall: The recorded disease courses included relapsing-remitting, secondary progressive and progressive-relapsing multiple sclerosis, and some patients had no subtype annotation. The patient repertoires were compared against approximately eleven previously published healthy control repertoires obtained from donors aged 6 to 25 years. A subset of samples was prepared in parallel using single-end sample barcoding, then pooled and co-amplified after Illumina adapter ligation.

From cysteine to phenylalanine, the CDR3 is 15 amino acids long. Only the CDR3 region is kept as DNA, spanning 45 bases read in frame from base 1. Per the germline V gene, SGHTA is the CDR1 and FQGTGA is the CDR2. V and J lose 4 bases and 4 bases, and a span of 13 bases separates them. Broader findings and caveats from the paper: Significantly higher frequencies in patients than in controls were found for a few TRBV segments, including TRBV5-6, TRBV5-1 and TRBV20-1. Strong co-clustering of samples prepared in the same batch was shown by direct clustering with F measure, prompting a batch-effect correction. The multiple sclerosis patient group was slightly younger than the control group. Multiple sclerosis patients had significantly lower normalized Chao1 diversity than controls, a result that suggests substantial peripheral T-cell clonal expansion.

To demonstrate the VDJtools post-analysis software, the study profiled TCR beta repertoires from the peripheral blood of 13 young patients with multiple sclerosis. The multiple sclerosis patients were children and adolescents between roughly 6 and 16 years of age. The library was generated by PCR. TCRdb shows the sequencer as Illumina HiSeq 2500. To reduce PCR and sequencing biases, unique molecular identifiers were incorporated into the TCR beta cDNA libraries. Every 1 to 10 million input T cells yielded roughly 500,000 cDNA molecules, meaning each molecule approximated one T cell. The same protocol used for the earlier healthy control dataset was applied to prepare and sequence the patient libraries. Within a given batch, samples were prepared together, multiplexed and sequenced on the same HiSeq lane. The authors' analysis ran thus. Raw barcoded reads were processed with MIGEC, discarding single-read molecular identifier groups before consensus assembly and CDR3 extraction. Clonotype tables were post-analysed with VDJtools, and diversity was normalized by down-sampling all datasets to the smallest sample size. Repertoire overlap clustering matched CDR3 amino acid but not nucleotide sequences to correct batch-related cross-sample contamination. Starting from the raw public reads, TCRdb applied fastp trimming at Q25, assembled clones with MiXCR and retained in-frame beta chains. Each entry merges the rows of one CDR3 protein and shows their most common DNA and genes. TCRdb, not the original authors, processed these V and J calls. This sample lists hundreds of thousands of distinct CDR3 sequences; approximately 60% were detected once. The top ten hold roughly 10% of the sample.

This clonotype originated in a girl aged 2-9 years with multiple sclerosis. The V and J segments used are TRBV7-3 and TRBJ2-2; perhaps TRBD2 is the D gene, with 7 bases matching. The sequenced material came from blood. In nucleotide form, the sequence is TGTGCCAGCAGCTCCCAGGGGAGGGGCACCGGGGAGCTGTTTTTT. This gives the protein CASSSQGRGTGELFF.